This T cell receptor (beta chain) was retrieved from a study of blood T cells in healthy people across ages. Donors gave around 9.3 milliliters of peripheral blood apiece. CDR3 length: 14 amino acids. With 6 bases removed from V and 4 bases from J, the gap between germline ends came to 16 bases. CDR1 and CDR2 (germline): SQVTM, ANQGSEA. Primers used in a second PCR of about 6 to 11 cycles were a sample-barcoded 5' primer and a J-beta primer mix. Each CDR3 protein gets one entry after TCRdb re-called the 5' RACE reads with MiXCR. Among about a million distinct CDR3 sequences listed, around 48% were seen once. Whole-study findings and limits: In long-lived donors, naive CD4+ cell counts and diversity exceeded those of aged donors.

Points on this clonotype: Its antigen remains unknown.

What was sequenced was blood. V and J are TRBV29-1 and TRBJ2-1, with D possibly TRBD1 on 5 matching bases. The sequence was collected from a man aged 25-40 years in good health. This CDR3 is CSVYDWGLYNEQFF. CDR3 in DNA: TGCAGCGTCTACGACTGGGGCCTATACAATGAGCAGTTCTTC.